The 12 T cell receptor beta chains presented below share a single source sample, sequenced in a study of blood T cell repertoires in COVID-19. Repertoires were generated with immunoSEQ multiplex PCR, while TCRdb's copy carries only in-frame clones and drops some. The sample lists roughly 230,000 clones, over 90% seen once, with 0.83% in the top ten. The sample taken for sequencing was peripheral blood. The source is a young man with COVID-19, enrolled during active disease.

This chain connects TRBV18 to TRBJ2-2; TRBD1 aligns across 8 bases. The CDR3 length is 14 residues. The germline CDR1 and CDR2 sequences are KGHSH and LQKENI. The V gene end was trimmed by 2 bases and the J gene end by 8 bases; junction bases not matched to a gene: 4. In nucleotides, the CDR3 is TGTGCCAGCTCACCAGGGCAGGGGGCTGGGGAGCTGTTTTTT. Its protein product is CASSPGQGAGELFF.

V usage is TRBV5-1 and J usage is TRBJ2-5; perhaps TRBD1 as D (7 bases). This CDR3 comprises 14 residues. The V gene's germline CDR1 is SGHRS and CDR2 YFSETQ. The germline V and J ends were trimmed by 4 bases and 4 bases, with 14 bases remaining between them. The CDR3: CASSPNQGGETQYF. The CDR3 region has the DNA TGCGCCAGCAGCCCTAACCAGGGGGGAGAGACCCAGTACTTC.

The chain employs TRBV30 and TRBJ1-2; tentative D call: TRBD1 (5 bases). CDR3 length: 15 residues. The ends were cut back, 3 bases at V and 6 bases at J, with 20 bases in the middle. CDR1 and CDR2 from the germline V gene are GTSNPN and SVGIG (reference sequence). Here the CDR3 reads CAWSLVSQGRDGYTF. The CDR3 coding sequence is TGTGCCTGGAGCCTCGTGAGTCAGGGCCGGGATGGCTACACCTTC.

The chain has TRBV5-1 and TRBJ2-1; perhaps TRBD2 as D (5 bases). Trimming removed 4 bases from V and 5 bases from J, with 10 bases in between. Per the germline V gene, CDR1 is SGHRS and CDR2 is YFSETQ. CDR3 length equals 13 residues. The CDR3 coding sequence is TGCGCCAGCAGCCTGGGAGTAAACAATGAGCAGTTCTTC. Its protein product is CASSLGVNNEQFF.

The V and J genes are TRBV30 and TRBJ1-5; 7 bases are shared with TRBD1. The CDR3 runs to 15 residues. V shed 5 bases and J 0 bases; nucleotides not matched to a gene: 7. Germline CDR1 is GTSNPN and CDR2 is SVGIG (reference sequence). This CDR3 is CAWRGGTDSNQPQHF. CDR3 sequence (DNA): TGTGCCTGGCGAGGGGGGACAGATAGCAATCAGCCCCAGCATTTT.

This clone was seen once. The rearrangement uses TRBV30 and TRBJ1-1; 7 bases line up with TRBD1. Unmatched junction bases numbered 10, after V lost 7 bases and J lost 2 bases. Per germline, CDR1 GTSNPN and CDR2 SVGIG (reference sequence). This CDR3 contains 14 residues. As DNA, the CDR3 is TGTGCCTACCTTCGGACAGGTAGAAACACTGAAGCTTTCTTT. This gives the protein CAYLRTGRNTEAFF. Supplemented by reference TRBV30 and TRBJ1-1, the full variable domain reads SQTIHQWPATLVQPVGSPLSLECTVEGTSNPNLYWYRQAAGRGLQLLFYSVGIGQISSEVPQNLSASRPQDRQFILSSKKLLLSDSGFYLCAYLRTGRNTEAFFGQGTRLTVV.

The chain has TRBV2 and TRBJ2-5; 7 nucleotides agree with TRBD1. V lost 7 bases and J lost 1; bases outside the gene matches: 6. This CDR3 has 14 amino acids. Germline V gives CDR1 SNHLY, CDR2 FYNNEI. This CDR3 reads CASKVGTAQETQYF. For the CDR3, the DNA is TGTGCCAGCAAGGTTGGGACAGCCCAAGAGACCCAGTACTTC.

The table lists this clone with a few counts. The rearrangement joins TRBV11-1 to TRBJ2-7; D may be TRBD1 (5 bases). V lost 0 bases, J lost 6 bases, and 12 bases lay in between. This CDR3 is built from 14 residues. Germline lookup yields CDR1 SGHAT and CDR2 FQDESV (reference sequence). CDR3 DNA sequence: TGTGCCAGCAGCTTAGCGCAGGGTCTCGTCGAGCAGTACTTC. It translates to CASSLAQGLVEQYF.

Remarks on this clone: One end of the junction does not line up with germline, which may come from a read error. This chain links TRBV6-1 with TRBJ2-7, with D possibly being TRBD2 (6 bases). Germline lookup yields CDR1 MNHNS and CDR2 SASEGT. This CDR3 comprises 17 residues. The CDR3 reads CASSEVPGGASTGQLGF. CDR3 coding DNA: TGTGCCAGCAGTGAAGTGCCCGGAGGGGCGTCTACCGGGCAGCTAGGGTTC.

This clone has a single count. V is TRBV3-1 (or the pseudogene TRBV3-2) and J is TRBJ1-2, with D tentatively TRBD1 (6 bases). The germline gives CDR1 LGHDT, CDR2 YNNKEL (reference sequence). The CDR3 is 13 residues long. Trimming removed 3 bases from V and 6 bases from J, with 11 bases in between. Here the CDR3 reads CASSQGAHNGYTF. DNA of the CDR3: TGTGCCAGCAGCCAGGGGGCGCATAATGGCTACACCTTC.

The V gene is TRBV30, the J gene TRBJ2-1; TRBD2 agrees at 7 bases. Trimming at V came to 0 bases and at J to 0 bases, leaving 8 bases not matched to a gene. Looked up from germline, CDR1 is GTSNPN and CDR2 is SVGIG (reference sequence). This CDR3 comprises 17 residues. The CDR3 protein is CAWSVKRGPSSYNEQFF. The CDR3 DNA reads TGTGCCTGGAGTGTAAAGCGGGGCCCTAGCTCCTACAATGAGCAGTTCTTC.

The CDR3 here is CASSQERYEQFF. CDR3 coding DNA: TGTGCCAGCAGCCAAGAGAGGTATGAGCAGTTCTTC. The chain combines TRBV3-1 (or the pseudogene TRBV3-2) with TRBJ2-1; no definite D call. Trimming took off 0 bases at V and 8 bases at J, with 5 bases between the two ends. The CDR3 is 12 residues long. From germline, CDR1 is LGHDT and CDR2 YNNKEL (reference sequence).